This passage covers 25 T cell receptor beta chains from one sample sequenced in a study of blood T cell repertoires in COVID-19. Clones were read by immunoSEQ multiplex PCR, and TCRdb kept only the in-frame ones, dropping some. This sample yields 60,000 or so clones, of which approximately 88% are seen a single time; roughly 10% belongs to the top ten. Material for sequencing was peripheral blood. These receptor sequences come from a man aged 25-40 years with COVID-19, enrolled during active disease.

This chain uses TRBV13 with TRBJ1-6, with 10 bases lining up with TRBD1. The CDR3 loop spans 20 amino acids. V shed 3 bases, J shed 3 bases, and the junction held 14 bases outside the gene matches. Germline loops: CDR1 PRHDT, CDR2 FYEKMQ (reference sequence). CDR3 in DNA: TGTGCCAGCAGCTTCCGCCGGGACAGGGGAGGATGGGGCTATAATTCACCCCTCCACTTT. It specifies CASSFRRDRGGWGYNSPLHF.

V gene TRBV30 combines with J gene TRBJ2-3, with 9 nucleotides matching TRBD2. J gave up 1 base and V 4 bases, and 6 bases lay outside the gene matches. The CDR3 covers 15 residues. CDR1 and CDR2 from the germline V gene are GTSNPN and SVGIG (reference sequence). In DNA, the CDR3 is TGTGCCTGGAACTTAGCGGGGGCGGGCACAGATACGCAGTATTTT. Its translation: CAWNLAGAGTDTQYF.

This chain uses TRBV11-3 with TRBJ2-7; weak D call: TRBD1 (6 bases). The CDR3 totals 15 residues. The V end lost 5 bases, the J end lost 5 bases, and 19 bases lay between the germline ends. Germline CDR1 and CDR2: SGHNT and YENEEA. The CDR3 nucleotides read TGTGCCAGCAGCGCGTCCGGGACAACGGTGGACGAGCAGTACTTC. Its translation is CASSASGTTVDEQYF.

The DNA of the CDR3 is TGTGCCAGCAGTTTTGGACTTAATAGCAATCAGCCCCAGCATTTT. Protein: CASSFGLNSNQPQHF. This rearrangement joins TRBV27 to TRBJ1-5; no firm D call. This CDR3 is 15 amino acids long. Trimming shortened V by 3 bases and J by 0 bases, and 9 bases separated the two germline ends. Germline-derived CDR1 and CDR2 are MNHEY and SMNVEV (reference sequence).

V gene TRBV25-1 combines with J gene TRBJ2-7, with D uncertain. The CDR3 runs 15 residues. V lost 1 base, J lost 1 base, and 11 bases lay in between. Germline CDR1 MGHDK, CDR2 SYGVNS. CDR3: CASSESIESSYEQYF. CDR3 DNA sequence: TGTGCCAGCAGTGAATCGATAGAAAGTTCCTACGAGCAGTACTTC.

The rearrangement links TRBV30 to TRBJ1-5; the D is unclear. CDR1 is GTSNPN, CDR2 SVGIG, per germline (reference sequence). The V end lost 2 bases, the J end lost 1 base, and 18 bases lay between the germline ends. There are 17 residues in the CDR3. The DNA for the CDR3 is TGTGCCTGGAGTTTGCGGCCGACCCAAGTAAGCAATCAGCCCCAGCATTTT. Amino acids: CAWSLRPTQVSNQPQHF.

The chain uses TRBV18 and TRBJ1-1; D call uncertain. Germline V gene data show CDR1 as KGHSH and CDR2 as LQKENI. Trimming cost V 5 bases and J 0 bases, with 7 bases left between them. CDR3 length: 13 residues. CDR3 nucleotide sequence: TGTGCCAGCTCATTTTCAGTGAACACTGAAGCTTTCTTT. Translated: CASSFSVNTEAFF.

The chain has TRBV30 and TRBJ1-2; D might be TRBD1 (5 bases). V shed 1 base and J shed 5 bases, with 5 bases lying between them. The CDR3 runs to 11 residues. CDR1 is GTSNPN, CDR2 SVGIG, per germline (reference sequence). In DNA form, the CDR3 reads TGTGCCTGGAGTGAGGGGTATGGCTACACCTTC. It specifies CAWSEGYGYTF. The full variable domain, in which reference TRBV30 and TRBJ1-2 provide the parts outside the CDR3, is SQTIHQWPATLVQPVGSPLSLECTVEGTSNPNLYWYRQAAGRGLQLLFYSVGIGQISSEVPQNLSASRPQDRQFILSSKKLLLSDSGFYLCAWSEGYGYTFGSGTRLTVV.

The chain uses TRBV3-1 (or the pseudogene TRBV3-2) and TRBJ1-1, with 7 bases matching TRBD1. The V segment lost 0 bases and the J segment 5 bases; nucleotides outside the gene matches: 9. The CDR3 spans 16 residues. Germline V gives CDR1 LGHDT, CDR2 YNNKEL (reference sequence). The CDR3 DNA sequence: TGTGCCAGCAGCCAAGATACGACAGGGTCCTGGACTGAAGCTTTCTTT. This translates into CASSQDTTGSWTEAFF.

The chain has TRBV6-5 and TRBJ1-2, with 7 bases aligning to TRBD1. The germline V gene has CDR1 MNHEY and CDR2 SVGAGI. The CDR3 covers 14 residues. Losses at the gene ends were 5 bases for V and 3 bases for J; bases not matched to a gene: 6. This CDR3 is CASSTPTGDYGYTF. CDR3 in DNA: TGTGCCAGCAGTACGCCCACAGGGGACTATGGCTACACCTTC.

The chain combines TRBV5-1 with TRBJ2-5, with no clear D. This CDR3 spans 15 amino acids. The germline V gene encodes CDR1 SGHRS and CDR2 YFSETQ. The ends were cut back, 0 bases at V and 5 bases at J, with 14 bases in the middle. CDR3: CASSLASSGGETQYF. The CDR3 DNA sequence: TGCGCCAGCAGCTTGGCATCCTCGGGTGGTGAGACCCAGTACTTC. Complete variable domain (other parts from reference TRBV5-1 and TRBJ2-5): KAGVTQTPRYLIKTRGQQVTLSCSPISGHRSVSWYQQTPGQGLQFLFEYFSETQRNKGNFPGRFSGRQFSNSRSEMNVSTLELGDSALYLCASSLASSGGETQYFGPGTRLLVL.

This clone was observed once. The CDR3 protein is CAWSPGQGTFF. The CDR3 DNA sequence: TGTGCCTGGAGCCCAGGACAGGGGACTTTCTTT. The V call is TRBV30, the J call TRBJ1-1; 9 bases are shared with TRBD1. The germline gives CDR1 GTSNPN, CDR2 SVGIG (reference sequence). The CDR3 is 11 amino acids. V gave up 3 bases and J gave up 12 bases; unmatched junction bases: 5.

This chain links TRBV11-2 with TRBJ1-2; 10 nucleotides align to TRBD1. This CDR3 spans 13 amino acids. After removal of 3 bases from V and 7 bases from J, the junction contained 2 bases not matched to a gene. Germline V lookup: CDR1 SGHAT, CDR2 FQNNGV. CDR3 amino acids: CASSFGQGGGYTF. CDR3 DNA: TGTGCCAGCAGCTTCGGACAGGGGGGTGGCTACACCTTC.

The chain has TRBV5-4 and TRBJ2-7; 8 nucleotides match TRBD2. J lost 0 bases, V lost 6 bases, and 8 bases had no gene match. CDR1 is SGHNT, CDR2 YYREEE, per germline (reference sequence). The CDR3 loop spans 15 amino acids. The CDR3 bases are TGTGCCAGCAACCCGGGGGGGGCAGCCTCCTACGAGCAGTACTTC. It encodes CASNPGGAASYEQYF.

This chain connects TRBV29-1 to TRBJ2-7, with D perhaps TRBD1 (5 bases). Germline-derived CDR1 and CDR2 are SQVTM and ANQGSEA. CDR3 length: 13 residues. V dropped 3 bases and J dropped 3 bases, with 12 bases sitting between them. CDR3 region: CSVDGPGNYEQYF. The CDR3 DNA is TGCAGCGTTGATGGTCCAGGGAACTACGAGCAGTACTTC.

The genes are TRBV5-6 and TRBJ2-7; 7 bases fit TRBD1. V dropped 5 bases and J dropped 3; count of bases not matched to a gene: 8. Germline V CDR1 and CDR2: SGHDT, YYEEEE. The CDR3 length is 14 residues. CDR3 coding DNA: TGTGCCAGCAGTTTAGACAGGGCGTACTACGAGCAGTACTTC. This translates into CASSLDRAYYEQYF.

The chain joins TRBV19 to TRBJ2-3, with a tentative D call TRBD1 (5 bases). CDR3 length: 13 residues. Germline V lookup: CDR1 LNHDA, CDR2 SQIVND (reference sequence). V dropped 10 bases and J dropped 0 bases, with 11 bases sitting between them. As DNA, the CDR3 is TGTGCCACCACCCCAGGGAGCACAGATACGCAGTATTTT. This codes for CATTPGSTDTQYF.

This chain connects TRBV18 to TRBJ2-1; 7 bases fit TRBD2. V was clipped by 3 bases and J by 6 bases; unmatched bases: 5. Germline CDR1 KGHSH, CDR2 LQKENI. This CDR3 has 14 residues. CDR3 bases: TGTGCCAGCTCACCCCCTGGGAGGGTCAATGAGCAGTTCTTC. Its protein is CASSPPGRVNEQFF.

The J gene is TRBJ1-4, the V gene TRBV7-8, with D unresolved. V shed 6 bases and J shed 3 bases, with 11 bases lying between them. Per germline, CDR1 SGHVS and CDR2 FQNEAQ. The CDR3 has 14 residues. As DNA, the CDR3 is TGTGCCAGCAGTCAAGGAGGGCCTAATGAAAAACTGTTTTTT. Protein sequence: CASSQGGPNEKLFF.

The CDR3 coding sequence is TGTGCCAGCAGCCCTTGGGGAGGGGCATCTAATGAAAAACTGTTTTTT. Translated, it gives CASSPWGGASNEKLFF. The V gene is TRBV7-2, the J gene TRBJ1-4; tentatively, D is TRBD1 (5 bases). The germline V and J ends were trimmed by 5 bases and 3 bases, with 16 bases remaining between them. This CDR3 contains 16 residues. The germline V gene encodes CDR1 SGHTA and CDR2 FQGNSA.

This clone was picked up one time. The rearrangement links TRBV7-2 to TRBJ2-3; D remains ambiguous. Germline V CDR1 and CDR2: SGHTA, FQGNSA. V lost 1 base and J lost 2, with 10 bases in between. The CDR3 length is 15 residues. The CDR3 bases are TGTGCCAGCAGCTTAGGACTGTTAGACACAGATACGCAGTATTTT. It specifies CASSLGLLDTDTQYF. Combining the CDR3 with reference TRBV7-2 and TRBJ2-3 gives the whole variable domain GAGVSQSPSNKVTEKGKDVELRCDPISGHTALYWYRQSLGQGLEFLIYFQGNSAPDKSGLPSDRFSAERTGGSVSTLTIQRTQQEDSAVYLCASSLGLLDTDTQYFGPGTRLTVL.

The DNA for the CDR3 is TGTGCCAGCAGTTACAGGGGGGGCTCTGGAAACACCATATATTTT. Protein product: CASSYRGGSGNTIYF. The chain uses TRBV6-5 and TRBJ1-3; D is perhaps TRBD1 (6 bases). Deletions cut 2 bases from V and 0 bases from J, with 8 bases between. CDR1 is MNHEY and CDR2 is SVGAGI in the germline V gene. The CDR3 covers 15 residues.

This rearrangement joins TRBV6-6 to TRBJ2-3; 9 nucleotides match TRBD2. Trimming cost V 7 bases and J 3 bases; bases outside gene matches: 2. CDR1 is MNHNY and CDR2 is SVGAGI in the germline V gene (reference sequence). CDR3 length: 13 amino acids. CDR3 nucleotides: TGTGCCAGCACGCGGGAGGGAACAGATACGCAGTATTTT. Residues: CASTREGTDTQYF.

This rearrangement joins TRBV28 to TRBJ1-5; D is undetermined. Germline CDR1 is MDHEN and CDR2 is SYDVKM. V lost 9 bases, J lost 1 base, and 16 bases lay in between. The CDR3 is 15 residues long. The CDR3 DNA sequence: TGTGCCAGTATCCCACACGGGGAAAGCAATCAGCCCCAGCATTTT. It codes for CASIPHGESNQPQHF. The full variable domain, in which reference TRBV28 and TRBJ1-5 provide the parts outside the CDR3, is DVKVTQSSRYLVKRTGEKVFLECVQDMDHENMFWYRQDPGLGLRLIYFSYDVKMKEKGDIPEGYSVSREKKERFSLILESASTNQTSMYLCASIPHGESNQPQHFGDGTRLSIL.

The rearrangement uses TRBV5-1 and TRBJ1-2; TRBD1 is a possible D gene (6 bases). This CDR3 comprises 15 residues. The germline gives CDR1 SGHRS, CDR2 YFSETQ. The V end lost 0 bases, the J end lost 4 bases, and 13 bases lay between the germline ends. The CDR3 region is CASSLVYRAVYGYTF. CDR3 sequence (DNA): TGCGCCAGCAGCTTGGTGTACAGGGCGGTCTATGGCTACACCTTC. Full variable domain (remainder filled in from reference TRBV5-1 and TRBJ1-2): KAGVTQTPRYLIKTRGQQVTLSCSPISGHRSVSWYQQTPGQGLQFLFEYFSETQRNKGNFPGRFSGRQFSNSRSEMNVSTLELGDSALYLCASSLVYRAVYGYTFGSGTRLTVV.